The rows below give T cell receptor beta chains drawn from one sample of a study of blood T cell repertoires in COVID-19. TCRdb's copy holds only in-frame clones and misses some; the assay was immunoSEQ multiplex PCR. The data hold 150,000 to 200,000 clones, with 82% observed a single time. The source material was peripheral blood. Receptors originate from a woman over 75 with acute or convalescent COVID-19. CDR3s include the opening cysteine and the closing phenylalanine or tryptophan. The order of the fields is V gene, J gene, CDR3 length, D gene, clone size, CDR3 DNA, CDR3 protein. The D gene is left open where the match is weak. Part of the rows lack a size; the others show once, few, many or a class for expanded clones.

V gene: TRBV28
J gene: TRBJ2-7
CDR3 length: 13
D gene: TRBD2
clone size: NA
CDR3 DNA: TGTGCCAGCAGTAGCGGGAGGGTGTACGAGCAGTACTTC
CDR3 protein: CASSSGRVYEQYF

V gene: TRBV19
J gene: TRBJ2-2
CDR3 length: 15
D gene: TRBD1
clone size: NA
CDR3 DNA: TGTGCCAGTACTACCGGGACAGGGGGCGCCGGGGAGCTGTTTTTT
CDR3 protein: CASTTGTGGAGELFF

V gene: TRBV4-2
J gene: TRBJ2-1
CDR3 length: 15
D gene: NA
clone size: NA
CDR3 DNA: TGTGCCAGCAGCCTCACTTCGAACAGCTACAATGAGCAGTTCTTC
CDR3 protein: CASSLTSNSYNEQFF

V gene: TRBV11-2
J gene: TRBJ2-1
CDR3 length: 15
D gene: NA
clone size: NA
CDR3 DNA: TGTGCCAGCAGCTTGACAGGATACGACTACAATGAGCAGTTCTTC
CDR3 protein: CASSLTGYDYNEQFF

V gene: TRBV27
J gene: TRBJ1-1
CDR3 length: 16
D gene: NA
clone size: NA
CDR3 DNA: TGTGCCAGCAACTTAAGGGGTTCCAGGGGTGGGACTGAAGCTTTCTTT
CDR3 protein: CASNLRGSRGGTEAFF

V gene: TRBV25-1
J gene: TRBJ2-1
CDR3 length: 16
D gene: NA
clone size: once
CDR3 DNA: TGTGCCAGCAGTGCAGTAGCGCCCCGCTTCTACAATGAGCAGTTCTTC
CDR3 protein: CASSAVAPRFYNEQFF

V gene: TRBV5-5
J gene: TRBJ2-1
CDR3 length: 15
D gene: TRBD2
clone size: NA
CDR3 DNA: TGTGCCAGCAGCTTGGCGGGCGGGAGGAACAATGAGCAGTTCTTC
CDR3 protein: CASSLAGGRNNEQFF

V gene: TRBV9
J gene: TRBJ1-1
CDR3 length: 14
D gene: TRBD1
clone size: NA
CDR3 DNA: TGTGCCAGCAGCGTCCAGGGGGCGAGCACTGAAGCTTTCTTT
CDR3 protein: CASSVQGASTEAFF

V gene: TRBV5-1
J gene: TRBJ1-6
CDR3 length: 12
D gene: NA
clone size: NA
CDR3 DNA: TGCGCCAGCAGGCAGGGTAATTCACCCCTCCACTTT
CDR3 protein: CASRQGNSPLHF

V gene: TRBV6-2/TRBV6-3
J gene: TRBJ1-1
CDR3 length: 14
D gene: NA
clone size: NA
CDR3 DNA: TGTGCCAGCAGTTACCGCGCAGGTAAGACTGAAGCTTTCTTT
CDR3 protein: CASSYRAGKTEAFF

V gene: TRBV15
J gene: TRBJ1-2
CDR3 length: 16
D gene: TRBD1
clone size: NA
CDR3 DNA: TGTGCCACCAGCAGAGCCCGACGGGACAGGGGGTTAGGCTACACCTTC
CDR3 protein: CATSRARRDRGLGYTF